This T cell receptor (beta chain) was captured in a study of shared clonotypes between healthy human individuals. Some clones are missing from TCRdb's copy, which holds only in-frame ones; the method was immunoSEQ multiplex PCR. The sample shows around 2,100,000 clones, less than 95% of them seen only once. V lost 1 base, J lost 3 bases, and 13 bases lay in between. The CDR3 extends over 15 amino acids. Germline V gene lookup returns CDR1 SGHAT and CDR2 FQNNGV. The naive CD8 population came from CD45RO-negative cells selected for CCR7, without terminally differentiated effector memory CD45RA+ cells. The sequenced sample was naive CD8+ T cells sorted from blood. This TCR derives from a man aged 18 to 29 in good health. The rearrangement joins TRBV11-2 to TRBJ2-7, with a weak D call TRBD2 (5 bases). The CDR3 protein is CASSLGPGVFYEQYF. In nucleotides, the CDR3 is TGTGCCAGCAGCTTAGGCCCCGGGGTATTCTACGAGCAGTACTTC.